The sequence of this TCR beta chain was determined in a study of blood T cell repertoires in COVID-19. Study overall: PBMCs, B-cell-depleted T cells, or T cells were the source of the cDNA or gDNA that made up the material.

Profiling relied on immunoSEQ multiplex PCR, and the TCRdb table lists in-frame clones only, not all of them. Of about 210,000 clones listed, around 86% were seen once; the top ten hold 5.6%. V lost 2 bases, J lost 5 bases, and 7 bases lay in between. There are 12 residues in the CDR3. Looked up from germline, CDR1 is MNHEY and CDR2 is SMNVEV (reference sequence). This sequence was found in a man in his forties with acute COVID-19. This chain uses TRBV27 with TRBJ2-7, with TRBD2 as a possible D gene (5 bases). Input material: PBMCs or T cells enriched from blood (not recorded which). The CDR3 nucleotides are TGTGCCAGCAGTTTAGGGAGAGACGAGCAGTACTTC. Encoded protein: CASSLGRDEQYF.